The 12 T cell receptor beta chains below come from one sample, sequenced in a study of tumor-infiltrating lymphocytes in primary liver carcinoma. The study co-extracted DNA and RNA from around 20-30 mg of unsorted bulk tissue. TCR beta cDNA came from about 500 ng total RNA, primed with a constant-region primer. Three nested multiplex PCR rounds of slightly modified ARM-PCR generated TCR beta libraries. Researchers ran the first two PCR rounds for 9 to 10 cycles each with TRBV1-TRBV30 forward primers and a C-beta reverse primer. TCRdb reprocessed the multiplex PCR reads with MiXCR, giving one entry per CDR3 protein. This sample yields about 120,000 distinct CDR3 sequences, of which 65% to 75% are seen a single time; around 8.1% belongs to the top ten. The material sequenced was tumor-adjacent normal liver tissue. The source of these receptors is a woman aged 60-75 years with primary liver carcinoma and hepatitis B virus infection.

The chain's CDR3 is CASRVGLREKLFF. CDR3 bases: TGTGCCAGCCGGGTAGGGCTTCGGGAAAAACTGTTTTTT. The rearrangement uses TRBV5-5 and TRBJ1-4; no reliable D call. The germline V gene has CDR1 SGHKS and CDR2 YYEKEE (reference sequence). V lost 7 bases, J lost 8 bases, and 15 bases lay in between. The CDR3 is 13 amino acids.

This clonotype has just one count. With a much larger clone just one base away, this may be a read error. This chain links TRBV5-1 with TRBJ2-2; D remains ambiguous. CDR1 is SGHRS and CDR2 is YFSETQ in the germline V gene. This CDR3 has 14 residues. V was cut by 1 base and J by 4 bases, with 8 bases left in between. This chain's CDR3 is CASSLNVGTGELFF. The CDR3 region has the DNA TGCGCCAGCAGCTTGAATGTTGGCACCGGGGAGCTGTTTTTT.

The chain employs TRBV6-1 and TRBJ2-7, with D possibly being TRBD1 (6 bases). This CDR3 has 14 amino acids. From germline, CDR1 is MNHNS and CDR2 SASEGT. Trimming pared 9 bases from V and 9 bases from J, leaving 24 bases between. The CDR3, as DNA: TGTGCCAGTAGCCGGACAGCCAATAGCAACGGGCAGTACTTC. Its protein is CASSRTANSNGQYF.

In this sample, this clonotype turned up many times. This chain joins TRBV6-1 and TRBJ2-1, with D perhaps assigned TRBD1 or TRBD2 (5 bases each). The CDR3 spans 15 residues. Between the trimmed V and J ends, which lost 2 bases and 6 bases, there was a span of 14 bases. Germline assignment: CDR1 MNHNS and CDR2 SASEGT. The CDR3 coding sequence is TGTGCCAGCAGTGAAAAGGACGGGGCCCCCAATGAGCAGTTCTTC. It codes for CASSEKDGAPNEQFF.

This chain joins TRBV29-1 and TRBJ1-5, with D uncertain. V dropped 6 bases and J dropped 5 bases, with 14 bases sitting between them. The CDR3 extends over 13 amino acids. Germline V CDR1 and CDR2: SQVTM, ANQGSEA. CDR3 amino acids: CSVERGLHQPQHF. DNA for the CDR3: TGCAGCGTAGAGAGAGGGCTTCATCAGCCCCAGCATTTT.

This clonotype occurred many times. V gene TRBV11-2 combines with J gene TRBJ1-6; 10 nucleotides match TRBD1. The CDR3 extends over 14 amino acids. J lost 8 bases, V lost 8 bases, and 6 bases had no gene match. Germline V gene data show CDR1 as SGHAT and CDR2 as FQNNGV. CDR3 coding DNA: TGTGCCAGCGGGAAAGGGACAGGGGATTCACCCCTCCACTTT. As protein: CASGKGTGDSPLHF.

The V gene is TRBV5-5, the J gene TRBJ2-1; D uncertain. CDR3 length equals 16 residues. V lost 6 bases and J 0 bases, leaving 16 bases between the germline ends. Germline V CDR1 and CDR2: SGHKS, YYEKEE (reference sequence). The chain's CDR3 is CASIPIGSISYNEQFF. For the CDR3, the DNA is TGTGCCAGCATCCCGATAGGGTCCATCTCCTACAATGAGCAGTTCTTC. Filled out from reference TRBV5-5 and TRBJ2-1, the complete variable domain reads DAGVTQSPTHLIKTRGQQVTLRCSPISGHKSVSWYQQVLGQGPQFIFQYYEKEERGRGNFPDRFSARQFPNYSSELNVNALLLGDSALYLCASIPIGSISYNEQFFGPGTRLTVL.

As concerns this clonotype: The junction does not match germline at one end; this may be a read error. The chain joins TRBV30 to TRBJ1-1, with a possible D match to TRBD1 (5 bases). CDR1 is GTSNPN and CDR2 is SVGIG in the germline V gene (reference sequence). The CDR3 covers 16 residues. The CDR3 here is CTWSASGAGMVTEAFF. CDR3 nucleotide sequence: TGTACCTGGAGTGCGAGTGGGGCAGGTATGGTCACTGAAGCTTTCTTT.

The V and J genes are TRBV10-3 and TRBJ2-3; D remains unclear. The CDR3 is 14 residues long. Germline V lookup: CDR1 ENHRY, CDR2 SYGVKD. CDR3: CTTSERANTDTQYF. The CDR3 bases are TGTACCACTTCGGAGCGCGCGAACACAGATACGCAGTATTTT.

Concerning this clonotype itself: This likely comes from a read error, as the CDR3 has no conserved phenylalanine or tryptophan at its end. CDR3 amino acids: CASSQGWDMQYS. In nucleotides, the CDR3 is TGTGCCAGCAGCCAAGGGTGGGATATGCAGTATTCT. The rearrangement uses TRBV4-2 and TRBJ2-3, with D hard to call. This CDR3 has 12 residues. Germline lookup yields CDR1 LGHNA and CDR2 YNFKEQ.

In regard to this clonotype: This may be a read error, as it is one base from a much larger clone. J is TRBJ2-1 and V is TRBV13; D unresolved. This CDR3 has 13 amino acids. Germline V lookup: CDR1 PRHDT, CDR2 FYEKMQ (reference sequence). The CDR3 DNA is TGTGCCAGCAGCCAATCCCCGGGCAATGAGCTGTTCTTC. Protein sequence: CASSQSPGNELFF.

This clonotype came up once. The junction departs from the called germline gene at one end, perhaps through a read error. The chain couples TRBV12-3 or TRBV12-4 to TRBJ2-5, with D unresolved. The CDR3 length is 13 residues. The CDR3 DNA reads as TGTACCAGCAGCCACATTCTAGTAGGCACCCAGTACTTC. This sequence encodes CTSSHILVGTQYF.